This T cell receptor (beta chain) was identified in a study of CD8 T cells in Susac syndrome (dated by TCRdb to the late 2010s). For the wider study: Repertoire sequencing was used to test whether CD8+ T cell activation and differentiation in Susac syndrome was antigen driven.

High-throughput TCR beta sequencing profiled peripheral blood CD8+ and CD4+ T cells from healthy donors, Susac syndrome patients and multiple sclerosis patients. Treatment-naive patients with stable or active relapsing-remitting disease fulfilling revised McDonald criteria were used as multiple sclerosis controls. CD8+ TEMRA cells were enriched by FACS, while bulk CD8+ and CD4+ T cells were purified by magnetic negative isolation. Blood was drawn into EDTA tubes, processed within 24 hours, and PBMCs were isolated by density gradient centrifugation. PBMCs intended for TCR sequencing were cryopreserved in liquid nitrogen and thawed later in a water bath at 37 degrees C. The sorted or isolated CD4+, CD8+ and CD8+ TEMRA cells reached a purity of at least 90%. V lost 2 bases and J lost 3 bases; the stretch between them is 11 bases long. The CDR3 goes from the cysteine to the phenylalanine over 14 residues. Only the CDR3 region is kept as DNA, spanning 42 bases read in frame from base 1. The germline V gene sets CDR1 to SNHLY and CDR2 to FYNNEI.

RNA was extracted using the RNeasy kit, and roughly 0.5 to 1 microgram was reverse transcribed with random hexamers. The immunoSEQ multiplex PCR assay, covering 54 Vbeta and 13 Jbeta segments, was used to amplify TCR beta CDR3 regions. PCR amplification bias was corrected by using a synthetic template baseline for primer optimization and computational correction. Processing in the source paper ran as follows. Reads were annotated to V, D and J genes per IMGT and analyzed with immunoSEQ Analyzer, keeping only productive sequences. To calculate clonality, Shannon entropy was normalized by log2 of the number of productive unique sequences and then subtracted from one. Public and private clones were assessed among the 100 most prevalent clones of each patient and control. Clones were defined as Susac-specific if absent from the healthy and MS cohorts, from around 1,000 published viral clones and from other ImmuneACCESS disease sequences. TCRdb cleaned the public reads at Q25 with fastp, built clones with MiXCR and kept in-frame beta chains. When rows share a CDR3 protein, they turn into one entry using the most common DNA and genes. The V and J calls and clone size come from TCRdb's table, not from the authors' own analysis. The sample records some 220,000 distinct CDR3 sequences, approximately 95% of which are singletons. About 0.091% of the sample comes from the top ten.

The investigation overall reported the following: The TCR sequencing and HLA analysis was acknowledged to have included a relatively small number of individuals.

Of note for this clonotype: Its antigen is still unknown. Per-nucleotide qualities are absent, and no much larger clonotype sits a single base away.

The sample consisted of CD4+ T cells from PBMCs. The source is a human donor with multiple sclerosis. The chain is assembled from TRBV2 and TRBJ2-7; a confident D gene designation cannot be given. This receptor has the CDR3 CASSEWLNYYEQYF. At the DNA level, the sequence is TGTGCCAGCAGTGAATGGCTGAACTACTACGAGCAGTACTTC. This CDR3, with the reference TRBV2 and TRBJ2-7 proteins standing in past its ends, gives the full variable domain EPEVTQTPSHQVTQMGQEVILRCVPISNHLYFYWYRQILGQKVEFLVSFYNNEISEKSEIFDDQFSVERPDGSNFTLKIRSTKLEDSAMYFCASSEWLNYYEQYFGPGTRLTVT.